This T cell receptor beta chain was documented in a study of T-cell reconstitution after alpha-beta-depleted transplantation in children. This clonotype was counted a few times. Its antigen is still unknown. Losses at the gene ends were 6 bases for V and 4 bases for J; bases not matched to a gene: 9. The CDR3 consists of 15 residues. From germline, CDR1 is SGHTA and CDR2 FQGNSA. Findings and limits, study-wide: The high TCRbeta diversity at day 60 in some patients came from surviving recipient T cells and thymic progenitors. Newly produced T cells mostly provided counts and TCRbeta diversity after one year, as hyperexpanded clones declined. At around two months after transplant, the alpha-beta T cells were reportedly derived from several hundred expanded clones that came from non-depleted graft cells.

Unique molecular identifiers were built into the TCRbeta library. TCRdb recomputed calls from the PCR reads with MiXCR, one row per CDR3 protein. The data contain about 980,000 distinct CDR3 sequences, roughly 31% of them singletons. The receptor comes from a boy under two years old who had a stem cell transplant for SCID, so the T cells may come from the graft donor. This chain uses TRBV7-2 with TRBJ2-7; 10 bases match TRBD2. Here the sequenced sample was PBMCs, mostly from graft donor cells, taken 360 days after TCRalphabeta/CD19-depleted stem cell transplant. CDR3 bases: TGTGCCAGCAGAATCCGAGCGGGGGGGCAATACGAGCAGTACTTC. This translates into CASRIRAGGQYEQYF. The complete variable domain, with remaining parts taken from reference TRBV7-2 and TRBJ2-7, reads GAGVSQSPSNKVTEKGKDVELRCDPISGHTALYWYRQSLGQGLEFLIYFQGNSAPDKSGLPSDRFSAERTGGSVSTLTIQRTQQEDSAVYLCASRIRAGGQYEQYFGPGTRLTVT.